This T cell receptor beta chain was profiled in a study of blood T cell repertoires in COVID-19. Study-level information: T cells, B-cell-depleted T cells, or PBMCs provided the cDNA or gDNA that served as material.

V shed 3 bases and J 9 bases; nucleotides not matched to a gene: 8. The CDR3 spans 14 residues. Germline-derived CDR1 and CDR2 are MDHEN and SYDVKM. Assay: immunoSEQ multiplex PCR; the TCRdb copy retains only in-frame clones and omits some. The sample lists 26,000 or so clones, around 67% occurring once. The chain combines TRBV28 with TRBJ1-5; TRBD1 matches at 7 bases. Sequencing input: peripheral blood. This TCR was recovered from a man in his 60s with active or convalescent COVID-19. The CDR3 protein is CASSFPGQQRPQHF. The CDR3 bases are TGTGCCAGCAGTTTTCCGGGACAGCAACGGCCCCAGCATTTT.